The subject of this entry is one T cell receptor (beta chain). The source of the sample is a study of blood T cell repertoires in COVID-19. The germline V gene has CDR1 MNHEY and CDR2 SMNVEV (reference sequence). The CDR3 runs to 16 residues. Trimming removed 3 bases at V and 1 base at J, with 12 bases between. Clones were read by immunoSEQ multiplex PCR, and TCRdb kept only the in-frame ones, dropping some. The table shows roughly 130,000 clones, with approximately 80% occurring only once. The TCR was taken from a woman aged 60 to 75 with acute or convalescent COVID-19. J is TRBJ2-2 and V is TRBV27; tentatively, D is TRBD2 (5 bases). The specimen sequenced was peripheral blood. The CDR3 DNA sequence: TGTGCCAGCAGTTTCGGCGGACTCAAGAACACCGGGGAGCTGTTTTTT. As protein: CASSFGGLKNTGELFF.